The 7 T cell receptor beta chains below were found in one sample sequenced in a study of blood T cell repertoires in COVID-19. Here immunoSEQ multiplex PCR was the method, and the copy in TCRdb shows in-frame clones only, minus some. The sample yields about 30,000 clones, about 88% seen once. The sequenced sample was peripheral blood. These receptors originate from a human donor in a cohort sampled during active COVID-19. The donor label of this sample is uncertain.

This clone was recorded only once. This chain joins TRBV11-3 and TRBJ2-1; TRBD2 agrees at 8 bases. The CDR3 spans 14 residues. Germline loops: CDR1 SGHNT, CDR2 YENEEA. Unmatched junction bases numbered 4, after V lost 5 bases and J lost 4 bases. CDR3 DNA sequence: TGTGCCAGCAGCGTTAGCGGGAATTACAATGAGCAGTTCTTC. It yields the protein CASSVSGNYNEQFF.

The genes are TRBV5-1 and TRBJ2-7, with D uncertain. V lost 4 bases and J lost 12, with 23 bases in between. This CDR3 comprises 14 residues. Germline CDR1 is SGHRS and CDR2 is YFSETQ. CDR3 sequence (DNA): TGCGCCAGCAGCCCGACCACGGGTCCCGACCAGACGTACTTC. It yields the protein CASSPTTGPDQTYF.

V gene TRBV28 combines with J gene TRBJ1-3; the D gene is possibly TRBD1 (5 bases). The CDR3 runs 15 residues. Looked up from germline, CDR1 is MDHEN and CDR2 is SYDVKM. Trimming removed 6 bases from V and 4 bases from J, with 16 bases in between. The CDR3 nucleotides are TGTGCCAGCAGCCTCTGGGGGACTAGGGGAAACACCATATATTTT. This codes for CASSLWGTRGNTIYF.

The CDR3 DNA sequence: TGTGCCAGTAGTATAAGGAGCGGCACTAGCACAGATACGCAGTATTTT. As protein: CASSIRSGTSTDTQYF. The rearrangement uses TRBV19 and TRBJ2-3, with D possibly TRBD2 on 5 matching bases. Germline V CDR1 and CDR2: LNHDA, SQIVND (reference sequence). V was cut by 2 bases and J by 0 bases, with 12 bases left in between. The length of the CDR3 is 16 residues.

The rearrangement uses TRBV7-2 and TRBJ2-7, with a possible D match to TRBD2 (5 bases). CDR3 length: 15 residues. The V gene lost 5 bases and the J gene lost 6 bases, with 20 bases spanning the gap. The germline CDR1 and CDR2 sequences are SGHTA and FQGNSA. The CDR3, as DNA: TGTGCCAGCAGCACCAACGGGGTAATGGGCTCCGAGCAGTACTTC. Its protein is CASSTNGVMGSEQYF.

The sample holds a few counts of this clone. The V call is TRBV7-9, the J call TRBJ2-3; TRBD1 aligns across 9 bases. V lost 2 bases and J lost 4; bases outside the gene matches: 13. From germline, CDR1 is SEHNR and CDR2 FQNEAQ (reference sequence). The CDR3 is 18 residues long. CDR3 sequence reads: CASSLIRWGQGMPDTQYF. For the CDR3, the DNA is TGTGCCAGCAGCTTAATACGCTGGGGACAGGGAATGCCAGATACGCAGTATTTT.

The rearrangement uses TRBV12-3 or TRBV12-4 and TRBJ1-6; D call uncertain. The CDR3 has 12 amino acids. V was cut by 7 bases and J by 2 bases, with 3 bases left in between. The chain's CDR3 is CASTAYNSPLHF. Here the CDR3 DNA reads TGTGCCAGCACAGCCTATAATTCACCCCTCCACTTT.